This entry is about one TCR beta chain. The CDR3 has 14 amino acids. Germline V gene sequence: CDR1 MNHEY, CDR2 SVGAGI. V shed 5 bases and J 8 bases; nucleotides not matched to a gene: 8. The authors' processing: Nucleated cell number was recorded as an estimate derived from reference gene primer amplification. Assay: immunoSEQ multiplex PCR; the TCRdb copy retains only in-frame clones and omits some. V and J calls and clone size come straight from that table; D and trimming were deduced from the DNA. Here the sample spans around 55,000 clones, about four fifths being singletons. This entry belongs to a study of blood T cell repertoires in COVID-19. For the study at large: Italy, Spain and the United States were the sources of the convalescent and acute COVID-19 samples. PBMCs, B-cell-depleted T cells, or T cells were the source of the cDNA or gDNA that made up the material.

The chain is built from TRBV6-5 and TRBJ1-4; TRBD1 agrees at 7 bases. Sequencing was done on a sample of peripheral blood. The clonotype originates from a human donor in a cohort sampled during active or convalescent COVID-19. CDR3 DNA sequence: TGTGCCAGCAGTCCCCGACAGGGCGGGGAAAAACTGTTTTTT. It yields the protein CASSPRQGGEKLFF.